There are a few counts of the clone carrying this TCR beta chain. This CDR3 comprises 15 residues. Germline V CDR1 and CDR2: LGHDT, YNNKEL (reference sequence). Trimming stripped 1 base from V and 2 bases from J, with 11 bases between. Unique molecular identifiers were incorporated into the prepared TCRbeta library. One entry per CDR3 protein results from TCRdb running MiXCR on the PCR reads. The table records some 340,000 distinct CDR3 sequences, 10% to 13% of them present only once. The data stem from a study of T-cell reconstitution after alpha-beta-depleted transplantation in children. The sample in question was PBMCs from the stem cell graft donor, obtained from the stem cell graft. The receptor was isolated from a human donor who donated a stem cell graft to a child with acute lymphoblastic leukemia. The chain couples TRBV3-1 to TRBJ2-5, with D possibly matching TRBD2 (5 bases). The CDR3 reads CASSQGLAMQETQYF. CDR3 DNA sequence: TGTGCCAGCAGCCAAGGGCTAGCAATGCAAGAGACCCAGTACTTC.